The rows below give T cell receptor beta chains drawn from one sample of a study of tumor-infiltrating lymphocytes in primary liver carcinoma. Each CDR3 protein is one row after TCRdb ran MiXCR on the multiplex PCR reads. The sample records 310,000 or so distinct CDR3 sequences, about 50% being singletons. The specimen sequenced was peripheral blood. The source of these receptors is a woman in her twenties or thirties with primary liver carcinoma and hepatitis B virus infection. The CDR3 runs from the conserved cysteine through the conserved F or W. Fields, in order: clone size, V gene, J gene, D gene, CDR3 DNA, CDR3 protein. D genes are given only for firm matches. Rows may omit the clone size; those that give it use once, few, many or a size class.

clone_size: -
v_call: TRBV4-1
j_call: TRBJ2-7
d_call: -
cdr3_nt: TGCGCCAGCAGCCACAGGTCTATGGCCTACGAGCAGTACTTC
cdr3_aa: CASSHRSMAYEQYF

clone_size: once
v_call: TRBV5-6
j_call: TRBJ2-2
d_call: -
cdr3_nt: TGCGCCAGCAGCTTGGCAGCCAGAGTCACCGGGGAGCTGTCTTTT
cdr3_aa: CASSLAARVTGELSF

clone_size: many
v_call: TRBV4-2
j_call: TRBJ2-5
d_call: TRBD2
cdr3_nt: TGTGCCAGCAGCCAAGGGACTAGCGCGGGCCCAGAGACCCAGTACTTC
cdr3_aa: CASSQGTSAGPETQYF

clone_size: -
v_call: TRBV5-1
j_call: TRBJ2-5
d_call: -
cdr3_nt: TGCGCCAGCAGCCCCTTTGCGGCCCGCTACAATGAGCAGTACTTC
cdr3_aa: CASSPFAARYNEQYF

clone_size: -
v_call: TRBV30
j_call: TRBJ1-1
d_call: -
cdr3_nt: TGTGCCTGGGCATCTGATGGTAACACTGAAGCTTTCTTT
cdr3_aa: CAWASDGNTEAFF

clone_size: many
v_call: TRBV4-2
j_call: TRBJ1-1
d_call: -
cdr3_nt: TGTGCCAGCAGCCAAGCAAGGGGTGGGGACCCTGAAGCTTTCTTT
cdr3_aa: CASSQARGGDPEAFF

clone_size: many
v_call: TRBV11-2
j_call: TRBJ1-4
d_call: -
cdr3_nt: TGTGCCAGCAGCCCCGGCTCAGGAAGGGAAAAACTGTTTTTT
cdr3_aa: CASSPGSGREKLFF

clone_size: -
v_call: TRBV12-3/TRBV12-4
j_call: TRBJ2-3
d_call: -
cdr3_nt: TGTGCCAGCAGTTTCGTTTTGGTGGAGTCTTATAGGCAGTATTTT
cdr3_aa: CASSFVLVESYRQYF

clone_size: -
v_call: TRBV12-3/TRBV12-4
j_call: TRBJ2-5
d_call: TRBD2
cdr3_nt: TGTGCCAGCAGTCCGAGACTAGCGGACCAAGAGACCCAGTACTTC
cdr3_aa: CASSPRLADQETQYF

clone_size: -
v_call: TRBV6-5
j_call: TRBJ1-1
d_call: -
cdr3_nt: TGTGTCAGCAATCCTCCTATGGGGAACACTGAAGCTTTCTTT
cdr3_aa: CVSNPPMGNTEAFF

clone_size: -
v_call: TRBV11-2
j_call: TRBJ2-3
d_call: -
cdr3_nt: TGTACCAGCAGCTTAGGTCCCGGACAGCGCACAGATACGCAGTGTTTT
cdr3_aa: CTSSLGPGQRTDTQCF

clone_size: -
v_call: TRBV2
j_call: TRBJ1-6
d_call: TRBD1
cdr3_nt: TGTGCCAGCAGCCCAGAGGGGGCTAGGTCACCCCTCCACTTT
cdr3_aa: CASSPEGARSPLHF

clone_size: -
v_call: TRBV9
j_call: TRBJ1-3
d_call: -
cdr3_nt: TGTGCCAGCAGCGTAGGGGGGGGTTACGGAAACACCATATATTTT
cdr3_aa: CASSVGGGYGNTIYF

clone_size: -
v_call: TRBV4-1
j_call: TRBJ2-4
d_call: TRBD2
cdr3_nt: TGCGCCAGCAGCCAAGGGCTAGCGGGAGGACAAGCCAAAAACATTCAGTACTTC
cdr3_aa: CASSQGLAGGQAKNIQYF

clone_size: -
v_call: TRBV11-3
j_call: TRBJ2-1
d_call: TRBD2
cdr3_nt: TGTGCCAGCGCCCCGGGACTATGGCATGGGAGTGAGCAGCTCTTC
cdr3_aa: CASAPGLWHGSEQLF

clone_size: few
v_call: TRBV4-3
j_call: TRBJ2-2
d_call: TRBD2
cdr3_nt: TGCGCCAGCAGCCTCACTGGCGGGAGCTTCACCGGGGAGCTGTTTTTT
cdr3_aa: CASSLTGGSFTGELFF

clone_size: -
v_call: TRBV7-9
j_call: TRBJ2-2
d_call: -
cdr3_nt: TGTGCCAGCAGCCACCGGACGGCGAACACCGGGGAGCTGTTTTTT
cdr3_aa: CASSHRTANTGELFF

clone_size: many
v_call: TRBV29-1
j_call: TRBJ2-7
d_call: -
cdr3_nt: TGCAGCGTTGAAGAAGTAAGGCAGGGGGGGTCCTACGAGCAGTACTTC
cdr3_aa: CSVEEVRQGGSYEQYF

clone_size: -
v_call: TRBV11-2
j_call: TRBJ2-3
d_call: -
cdr3_nt: TGTGCCAGCAGCTCAACTCCCCTCCTTGCGGTTACGCAGTATTTT
cdr3_aa: CASSSTPLLAVTQYF

clone_size: -
v_call: TRBV19
j_call: TRBJ1-5
d_call: TRBD1
cdr3_nt: TGTGCCAGTAGTCTCTGGGACAGCTTGAATCAGCCCCAGCATTTT
cdr3_aa: CASSLWDSLNQPQHF

clone_size: many
v_call: TRBV6-5
j_call: TRBJ2-1
d_call: -
cdr3_nt: TGTGCCAGCGCGCCTGGGGGACCATCCTTTGAGGAGCAGTTCTTC
cdr3_aa: CASAPGGPSFEEQFF

clone_size: -
v_call: TRBV11-2
j_call: TRBJ2-5
d_call: -
cdr3_nt: TGTGCCAGCAGTTTCGGACTTGGAGAGGCCCAGTACTTC
cdr3_aa: CASSFGLGEAQYF

clone_size: -
v_call: TRBV4-3
j_call: TRBJ2-7
d_call: TRBD1
cdr3_nt: TGCGCCAGCAGCCACCATAGGACAGGTTTGTCCTACGAGCAGTACTTC
cdr3_aa: CASSHHRTGLSYEQYF

clone_size: few
v_call: TRBV5-5
j_call: TRBJ1-1
d_call: -
cdr3_nt: TGTGCCAGCAGCGTCCTCAGGTTTGAAGCTTTCTTT
cdr3_aa: CASSVLRFEAFF

clone_size: many
v_call: TRBV4-2
j_call: TRBJ2-7
d_call: TRBD2
cdr3_nt: TGTGCCAGCAGAGACCTTAGCGGGAGGGCCAACGAGCAGTACTTC
cdr3_aa: CASRDLSGRANEQYF

clone_size: few
v_call: TRBV6-1
j_call: TRBJ2-5
d_call: -
cdr3_nt: TGTGCCAGCAGTCTCGAAGGACGGACTTATGTGATGGAGACCCAGTACTTC
cdr3_aa: CASSLEGRTYVMETQYF

clone_size: -
v_call: TRBV28
j_call: TRBJ2-7
d_call: -
cdr3_nt: TGTGCCAGCAGCCGGATCTCCTACGAGCAGTACTTC
cdr3_aa: CASSRISYEQYF

clone_size: -
v_call: TRBV4-1
j_call: TRBJ2-2
d_call: -
cdr3_nt: TGCGCCAGCAGCACAACGGTGGGGGAGCTGTTTTTT
cdr3_aa: CASSTTVGELFF

clone_size: -
v_call: TRBV30
j_call: TRBJ1-3
d_call: -
cdr3_nt: TGTGCCTGGAGTCCCACAGGGAACACCATATATTTT
cdr3_aa: CAWSPTGNTIYF

clone_size: -
v_call: TRBV29-1
j_call: TRBJ2-2
d_call: TRBD2
cdr3_nt: TGCAGCGTTGGAGAAAGAGCCAGCGGGGAAAACACCGGGGAGCTGTTTTTT
cdr3_aa: CSVGERASGENTGELFF